The clone carrying this T cell receptor (beta chain) showed up just a few times. Clones were read by immunoSEQ multiplex PCR, and TCRdb kept only the in-frame ones, dropping some. Seen here are approximately 140,000 clones, over 75% observed once, and the top ten hold 3% to 4%. Unmatched junction bases numbered 13, after V lost 5 bases and J lost 6 bases. Germline V CDR1 and CDR2: SNHLY, FYNNEI. This CDR3 is 16 amino acids long. These data belong to a study of blood T cell repertoires in COVID-19. The wider study: Two negative PCRs, clearance, or symptom resolution were required of recovered Cohort 3 donors.

This sequence joins TRBV2 and TRBJ1-1; TRBD1 agrees at 9 bases. Sequencing was done on a sample of PBMCs or T cells enriched from blood (not recorded which). The receptor was derived from a man aged 45-60 years in a cohort exposed to, infected with or recovered from COVID-19 (not recorded which). This CDR3 reads CASSKGWGQGSAEAFF. Written as DNA, the CDR3 is TGTGCCAGCAGTAAAGGTTGGGGACAGGGCTCAGCTGAAGCTTTCTTT.